The 11 T cell receptor beta chains below all came from one sample that was sequenced in a study of T cell clones after liver transplantation. TCRdb keeps only in-frame clones here, not all; method: immunoSEQ multiplex PCR. The sample holds tens of thousands of clones; approximately 82% are singletons and the top ten take roughly 3%. The input for sequencing was CD4+ T cells from blood, taken at the 22-month timepoint. The source of these receptors is a human patient who received a liver transplant. Some T cells may trace back to the graft donor.

The chain carries TRBV5-5 and TRBJ2-7; TRBD2 agrees at 14 bases. This CDR3 contains 15 residues. CDR1 SGHKS and CDR2 YYEKEE come from the germline V gene (reference sequence). V dropped 4 bases and J dropped 3; count of bases not matched to a gene: 3. Here the CDR3 reads CASSPGTSGGYEQYF. The CDR3 DNA follows: TGTGCCAGCAGCCCCGGGACTAGCGGGGGCTACGAGCAGTACTTC.

The J gene is TRBJ1-5, the V gene TRBV2; D call uncertain. The CDR3 is made up of 14 amino acids. Germline values: CDR1 SNHLY, CDR2 FYNNEI. Trimming took off 7 bases at V and 4 bases at J, with 14 bases between the two ends. CDR3 nucleotide sequence: TGTGCCAGCACTAATAGAGGGTATAATCAGCCCCAGCATTTT. Translated, it gives CASTNRGYNQPQHF.

V is TRBV6-1 and J is TRBJ2-5, with 11 bases aligning to TRBD2. This CDR3 contains 15 residues. V lost 7 bases and J lost 1; bases outside the gene matches: 5. The V gene's germline CDR1 is MNHNS and CDR2 SASEGT. Written as DNA, the CDR3 is TGTGCCAGCATCACTAGCGGGAGTGCCCAAGAGACCCAGTACTTC. Amino acids: CASITSGSAQETQYF.

V gene TRBV28 combines with J gene TRBJ1-5; perhaps TRBD1 as D (5 bases). CDR1 is MDHEN and CDR2 is SYDVKM in the germline V gene. Trimming stripped 5 bases from V and 7 bases from J, with 15 bases between. This CDR3 spans 14 amino acids. The CDR3 loop is CASSPPGATQPQHF. In DNA, the CDR3 is TGTGCCAGCAGTCCCCCCGGGGCCACCCAGCCCCAGCATTTT.

The chain links TRBV7-9 to TRBJ1-1, with D unresolved. Deletions cut 1 base from V and 4 bases from J, with 7 bases between. This CDR3 spans 13 amino acids. Per the germline V gene, CDR1 is SEHNR and CDR2 is FQNEAQ (reference sequence). CDR3 bases: TGTGCCAGCAGCTTAGGGCAGAGCACTGAAGCTTTCTTT. This translates into CASSLGQSTEAFF. Variable domain in full (rest from reference TRBV7-9 and TRBJ1-1): DTGVSQNPRHKITKRGQNVTFRCDPISEHNRLYWYRQTLGQGPEFLTYFQNEAQLEKSRLLSDRFSAERPKGSFSTLEIQRTEQGDSAMYLCASSLGQSTEAFFGQGTRLTVV.

In DNA form, the CDR3 reads TGTGCCAGCAGCCAGTGGGGACACCAGAACACTGAAGCTTTCTTT. Amino acids: CASSQWGHQNTEAFF. The rearrangement joins TRBV14 to TRBJ1-1; TRBD1 might be the D (6 bases). This CDR3 has 15 amino acids. Between the trimmed V and J ends, which lost 3 bases and 1 base, there was a span of 12 bases. Germline V CDR1 and CDR2: SGHDN, FVKESK.

In the case of this clone: At one boundary the junction diverges from the germline segment, which might be a read error. The rearrangement uses TRBV7-7 and TRBJ2-3; D remains ambiguous. Germline V gene lookup returns CDR1 SSHAT and CDR2 FNYEAQ (reference sequence). This CDR3 is built from 15 residues. In nucleotides, the CDR3 is TGTGCTAGCAGTCTTAGCTTTACACGCACAGATACGCAGTATTTT. Translated, it gives CASSLSFTRTDTQYF.

The rearrangement uses TRBV5-4 and TRBJ2-7; 9 positions agree with TRBD2. The CDR3 extends over 15 amino acids. Germline V gene sequence: CDR1 SGHNT, CDR2 YYREEE (reference sequence). Germline trimming cut 3 bases from V and 7 bases from J; bases unmatched to any gene: 11. The CDR3 sequence: CASSSRAGGNGEQYF. As DNA, the CDR3 is TGTGCCAGCAGCTCCCGAGCGGGAGGCAATGGGGAGCAGTACTTC.

V is TRBV5-6 and J is TRBJ1-2; D remains unclear. Germline CDR1 is SGHDT and CDR2 is YYEEEE. Trimming stripped 3 bases from V and 7 bases from J, with 13 bases between. This CDR3 has 13 amino acids. CDR3 in DNA: TGTGCCAGCAGCTGGGTCGGGCCCAGTGGCTACACCTTC. Its protein is CASSWVGPSGYTF.

This chain links TRBV2 with TRBJ2-3, with TRBD2 matching over 9 bases. Looked up from germline, CDR1 is SNHLY and CDR2 is FYNNEI. Trimming at V came to 4 bases and at J to 3 bases, leaving 5 bases not matched to a gene. The CDR3 sequence is 15 residues long. The CDR3 DNA reads as TGTGCCAGCAGTGTTTCTAGCGGGACTACAGATACGCAGTATTTT. Translation: CASSVSSGTTDTQYF.

The chain couples TRBV25-1 to TRBJ2-7, with a tentative D call TRBD2 (6 bases). The CDR3 sequence is 13 residues long. Trimming left V 5 bases short and J 6 bases short, with 14 bases between. The V gene's germline CDR1 is MGHDK and CDR2 SYGVNS. CDR3: CASSRAGTFEQYF. The DNA for the CDR3 is TGTGCCAGCAGTAGGGCGGGAACGTTCGAGCAGTACTTC.